This passage covers 16 T cell receptor beta chains from one sample sequenced in a study of PD-1 blockade in mismatch repair-deficient tumors (dated 2017 in TCRdb). The method was the immunoSEQ multiplex PCR assay. TCRdb stores this immuneACCESS table with in-frame sequences only. Part of the clones is absent; in the studies checked, under half of the shortfall reflects unresolved V genes, and no reason is known for the rest. This sample gives tens of thousands of clones in total; around 80% of them show up just once. Of the sample, 3% to 3.5% is held by the ten largest clones. The source material was peripheral blood, sampled 4 weeks after starting pembrolizumab. The receptors stem from an adult with mismatch repair-deficient cancer.

This sequence joins TRBV2 and TRBJ1-3; 7 nucleotides align to TRBD1. Per germline, CDR1 SNHLY and CDR2 FYNNEI. This CDR3 region has 15 residues. The V and J ends lost 7 bases and 2 bases, in that order; junction bases with no gene match: 8. The CDR3 region is CASTMGQNPGNTIYF. CDR3 coding DNA: TGTGCCAGCACCATGGGACAGAACCCTGGAAACACCATATATTTT.

This clone has just one count. The chain combines TRBV6-1 with TRBJ2-7, with D perhaps TRBD1 (6 bases). The CDR3 extends over 14 amino acids. Germline V lookup: CDR1 MNHNS, CDR2 SASEGT. The V and J ends lost 8 bases and 5 bases respectively, with 19 bases between them. CDR3 region: CASADDRSRNEQYF. The CDR3 DNA reads as TGTGCCAGCGCCGACGACAGGTCCCGGAACGAGCAGTACTTC.

The chain links TRBV5-4 to TRBJ1-1; D unresolved. This CDR3 spans 14 amino acids. Deletions cut 4 bases from V and 6 bases from J, with 16 bases between. CDR1 SGHNT and CDR2 YYREEE come from the germline V gene (reference sequence). DNA of the CDR3: TGTGCCAGCAGCCAAGATCGCACCCCCGCTGAAGCTTTCTTT. Translation: CASSQDRTPAEAFF.

CDR3 residues: CASSGIADNEQFF. CDR3 coding DNA: TGTGCCAGCAGCGGAATCGCAGACAATGAGCAGTTCTTC. The rearrangement joins TRBV9 to TRBJ2-1, with unresolved D. Trimming pared 3 bases from V and 5 bases from J, leaving 9 bases between. Germline CDR1 SGDLS, CDR2 YYNGEE. The CDR3 runs to 13 residues.

The J gene is TRBJ2-7, the V gene TRBV5-8, with 7 bases aligning to TRBD2. This CDR3 has 15 amino acids. Germline loops: CDR1 SGHTS, CDR2 YDEGEE. With 7 bases clipped from V and 3 bases from J, the junction kept 13 bases outside the gene matches. CDR3 sequence: CASGTAGRKHYEQYF. The DNA for the CDR3 is TGTGCCAGCGGCACAGCGGGACGAAAACACTACGAGCAGTACTTC.

This chain uses TRBV6-1 with TRBJ2-7, with TRBD2 matching 7 bases. From germline, CDR1 is MNHNS and CDR2 SASEGT. Germline trimming cut 5 bases from V and 3 bases from J; bases unmatched to any gene: 1. CDR3 size: 12 residues. The CDR3 protein is CASSRDYYEQYF. The CDR3 DNA follows: TGTGCCAGCAGTCGGGACTACTACGAGCAGTACTTC.

The chain is built from TRBV29-1 and TRBJ2-3, with 8 positions matching TRBD1. The CDR3 length is 13 residues. Germline V gene sequence: CDR1 SQVTM, CDR2 ANQGSEA. V was pared by 2 bases and J by 4 bases, with 2 bases of the junction left unmatched. The CDR3 DNA is TGCAGCGTTGAACGGACAGGGTCAGATACGCAGTATTTT. Its translation: CSVERTGSDTQYF.

This clone was observed once. The chain recombines TRBV7-3 with TRBJ2-1; D is undetermined. The germline V gene encodes CDR1 SGHTA and CDR2 FQGTGA. The CDR3 loop spans 15 amino acids. V lost 4 bases and J lost 6, with 16 bases in between. This CDR3 is CASSSGPLEFNEQFF. The CDR3, as DNA: TGTGCCAGCAGCTCGGGCCCCCTAGAATTCAATGAGCAGTTCTTC.

The CDR3 sequence is CASSPAEFYGYTF. CDR3 nucleotides: TGTGCCAGCAGCCCCGCAGAATTCTATGGCTACACCTTC. The chain is built from TRBV9 and TRBJ1-2, with D unclear. V was clipped by 4 bases and J by 4 bases, with 11 bases between them. This CDR3 has 13 residues. Germline V gene sequence: CDR1 SGDLS, CDR2 YYNGEE.

The chain carries TRBV5-6 and TRBJ2-5, with D perhaps assigned TRBD1 or TRBD2 (6 bases each). Trimming pared 1 base from V and 2 bases from J, leaving 9 bases between. The CDR3 consists of 14 residues. The V gene's germline CDR1 is SGHDT and CDR2 YYEEEE. CDR3 residues: CASSLTGTQETQYF. The CDR3 DNA is TGTGCCAGCAGCTTGACAGGGACTCAAGAGACCCAGTACTTC.

The chain combines TRBV19 with TRBJ2-1; 9 bases agree with TRBD2. The CDR3 loop spans 16 amino acids. Germline V lookup: CDR1 LNHDA, CDR2 SQIVND (reference sequence). Trimming at V came to 9 bases and at J to 3 bases, leaving 12 bases not matched to a gene. The CDR3 region has the DNA TGTGCCAGCAGTCGAAGTAGCGGGAGTGGCTACAATGAGCAGTTCTTC. It codes for CASSRSSGSGYNEQFF.

The chain is built from TRBV7-3 and TRBJ2-2, with D possibly being TRBD2 (5 bases). The CDR3 has 16 amino acids. Germline V CDR1 and CDR2: SGHTA, FQGTGA. V dropped 4 bases and J dropped 1 base, with 13 bases sitting between them. The CDR3 DNA sequence: TGTGCCAGCAGCTCGGAAGGACGGGGGAACACCGGGGAGCTGTTTTTT. This translates into CASSSEGRGNTGELFF.

This chain links TRBV7-2 with TRBJ1-2, with 7 bases that match TRBD1. Germline lookup yields CDR1 SGHTA and CDR2 FQGNSA. This CDR3 has 15 amino acids. V was clipped by 4 bases and J by 3 bases; unmatched bases: 8. The CDR3 nucleotides read TGTGCCAGCAGCTCAAAGACAGGGAGCTACTATGGCTACACCTTC. This encodes CASSSKTGSYYGYTF.

V and J are TRBV5-6 and TRBJ1-5; TRBD1 matches at 8 bases. Germline V gives CDR1 SGHDT, CDR2 YYEEEE. The CDR3 has 15 amino acids. V trimming: 4 bases; J trimming: 3 bases; junction bases outside the gene matches: 6. The CDR3 spells CASSRTGKFNQPQHF. CDR3 DNA sequence: TGTGCCAGCAGCCGGACAGGGAAATTCAATCAGCCCCAGCATTTT.

The chain carries TRBV5-1 and TRBJ2-3; 9 bases fit TRBD2. This CDR3 contains 17 residues. Germline V gives CDR1 SGHRS, CDR2 YFSETQ. The ends lost 4 bases at V and 4 bases at J; junction bases unmatched: 13. Written as DNA, the CDR3 is TGCGCCAGCAGCCTGGAGGCTAGCGGGATCTCCCCAGATACGCAGTATTTT. It encodes CASSLEASGISPDTQYF.

J is TRBJ1-4 and V is TRBV29-1; TRBD1 matches 7 bases. The CDR3 is 14 amino acids. The germline gives CDR1 SQVTM, CDR2 ANQGSEA. The trim removed 6 bases at V and 0 bases at J, leaving 4 bases unmatched. The CDR3 DNA reads TGCAGCGTCGGGGACAGTTCAACTAATGAAAAACTGTTTTTT. It translates to CSVGDSSTNEKLFF.